This T cell receptor beta chain was retrieved from a study of T cells in Graves' hyperthyroidism and ophthalmopathy. Study at large: Blood was drawn when the patient was first diagnosed and still untreated. General observations from the study: Ophthalmopathy was distinguished from stable hyperthyroidism by 13 V-J signatures.

No ophthalmopathy progression within 18 months constituted stable Graves' hyperthyroidism. CDR1 LNHDA and CDR2 SQIVND come from the germline V gene (reference sequence). This CDR3 spans 14 amino acids. V gave up 5 bases and J gave up 4 bases, with 15 bases separating them. RNA transcripts yielded amplified TCR beta CDR3 regions. The HTBI primer set drove a first-round RT-PCR of the TCR CDR3. TCRdb independently ran MiXCR on the multiplex PCR reads; one entry per CDR3 protein. The table includes around 800,000 distinct CDR3 sequences, approximately 40% detected once. As for this clonotype: Its antigen is currently unknown.

The J gene is TRBJ2-7, the V gene TRBV19; D gene ambiguous. This TCR was recovered from a man between 18 and 35 years old with Graves' hyperthyroidism. The specimen sequenced was blood. The CDR3 is CASSYAVGPYEQYF. In DNA, the CDR3 is TGTGCCAGTAGTTACGCGGTAGGCCCATACGAGCAGTACTTC.